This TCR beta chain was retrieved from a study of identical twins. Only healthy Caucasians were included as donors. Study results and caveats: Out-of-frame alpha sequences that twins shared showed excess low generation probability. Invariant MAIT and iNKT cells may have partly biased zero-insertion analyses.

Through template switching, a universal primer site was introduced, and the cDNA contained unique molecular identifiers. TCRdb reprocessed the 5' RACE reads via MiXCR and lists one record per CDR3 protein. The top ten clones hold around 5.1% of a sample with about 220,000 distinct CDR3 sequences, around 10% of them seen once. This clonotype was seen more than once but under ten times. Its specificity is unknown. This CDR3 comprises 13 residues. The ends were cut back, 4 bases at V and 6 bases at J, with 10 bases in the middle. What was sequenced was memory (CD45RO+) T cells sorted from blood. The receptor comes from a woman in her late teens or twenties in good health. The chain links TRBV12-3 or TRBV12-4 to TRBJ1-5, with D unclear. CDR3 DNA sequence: TGTGCCAGCAGTTCCGCAACAGTTCAGCCCCAGCATTTT. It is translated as CASSSATVQPQHF.